This T cell receptor beta chain was found in a study of blood T cell repertoires in COVID-19. People in the exposed group encountered a COVID-19 case within 2 weeks before entering the study. Original processing methods: Amplification from reference gene primers served as the basis for estimated nucleated cell counts. TCRdb keeps only in-frame clones here, not all; method: immunoSEQ multiplex PCR. The V and J calls and clone size come from that table; D and trimming were worked out from the DNA. The table includes about 270,000 clones, approximately 90% detected once. The CDR3 has 17 residues. Looked up from germline, CDR1 is SGHNT and CDR2 is YYREEE (reference sequence). The ends lost 4 bases at V and 3 bases at J; junction bases unmatched: 14.

This chain uses TRBV5-4 with TRBJ1-1; 8 bases map to TRBD1. The sample taken for sequencing was PBMCs or T cells enriched from blood (not recorded which). The source of this sequence is a man between 35 and 55 years old who had been exposed to COVID-19. The CDR3 coding sequence is TGTGCCAGCAGCAAGGGCCAGAGACAGGGGCCACACACTGAAGCTTTCTTT. Residues: CASSKGQRQGPHTEAFF. Based on the CDR3 plus reference TRBV5-4 and TRBJ1-1, the full variable domain is ETGVTQSPTHLIKTRGQQVTLRCSSQSGHNTVSWYQQALGQGPQFIFQYYREEENGRGNFPPRFSGLQFPNYSSELNVNALELDDSALYLCASSKGQRQGPHTEAFFGQGTRLTVV.